The clone carrying this T cell receptor (beta chain) was seen only once. The antigen is undetermined. Clones were read by immunoSEQ multiplex PCR, and TCRdb kept only the in-frame ones, dropping some. The sample includes around 2,000,000 clones, roughly 94% of them seen just once. This record comes from a study of shared clonotypes between healthy human individuals. Study conclusions and caveats: Incompleteness in sorted-subset sequencing, despite large depth, was shown by rarefaction. Across a handful of donors, naive CD4 shared 5% to 6%, naive CD8 under 4%, memory CD4 more than 2%, memory CD8 roughly 0.37%.

With 0 bases removed from V and 5 bases from J, the gap between germline ends came to 13 bases. Germline CDR1 and CDR2: ENHRY and SYGVKD. The CDR3 runs 16 residues. Naive CD8 cells lacked CD45RO, underwent positive selection for CCR7 and left out terminally differentiated effector memory CD45RA+ cells. Caucasian adults living in Nashville, Tennessee, provided all samples. This rearrangement joins TRBV10-3 to TRBJ2-2; D gene ambiguous. This TCR derives from a man aged 18 to 30 in good health. Material for sequencing was naive CD8+ T cells sorted from blood. For the CDR3, the DNA is TGTGCCATCAGTGAGTCCCAGGAATTAGGTACCGGGGAGCTGTTTTTT. This sequence encodes CAISESQELGTGELFF.